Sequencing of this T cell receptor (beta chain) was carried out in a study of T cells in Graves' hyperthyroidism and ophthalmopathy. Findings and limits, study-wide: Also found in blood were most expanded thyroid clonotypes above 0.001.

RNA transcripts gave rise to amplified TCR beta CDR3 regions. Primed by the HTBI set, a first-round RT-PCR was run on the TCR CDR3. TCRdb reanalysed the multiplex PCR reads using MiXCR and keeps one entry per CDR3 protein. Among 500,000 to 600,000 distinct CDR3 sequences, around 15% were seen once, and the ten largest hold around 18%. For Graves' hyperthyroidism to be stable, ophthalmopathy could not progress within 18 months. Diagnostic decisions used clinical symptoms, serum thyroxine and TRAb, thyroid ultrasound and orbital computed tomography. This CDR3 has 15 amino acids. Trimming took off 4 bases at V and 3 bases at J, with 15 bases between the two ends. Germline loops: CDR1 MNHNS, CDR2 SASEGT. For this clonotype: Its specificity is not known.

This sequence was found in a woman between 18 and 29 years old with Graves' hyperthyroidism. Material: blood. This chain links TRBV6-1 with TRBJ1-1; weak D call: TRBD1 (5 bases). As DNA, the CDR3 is TGTGCCAGCAGTGCGGGGCCTAAAGGGCACACTGAAGCTTTCTTT. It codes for CASSAGPKGHTEAFF.